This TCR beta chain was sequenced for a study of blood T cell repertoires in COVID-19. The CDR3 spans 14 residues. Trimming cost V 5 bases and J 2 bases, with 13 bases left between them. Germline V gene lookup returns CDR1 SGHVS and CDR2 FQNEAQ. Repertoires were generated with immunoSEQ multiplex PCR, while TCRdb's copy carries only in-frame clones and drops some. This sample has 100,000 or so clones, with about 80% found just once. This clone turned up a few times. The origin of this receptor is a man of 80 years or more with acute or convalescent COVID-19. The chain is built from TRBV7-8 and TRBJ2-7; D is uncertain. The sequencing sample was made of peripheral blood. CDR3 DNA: TGTGCCAGCAGCCCCCGCGCAGACACCTACGAGCAGTACTTC. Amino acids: CASSPRADTYEQYF.